This entry lists 18 T cell receptor beta chains sequenced from one sample in a study of radiation and T cells in renal cell carcinoma. Profiled with immunoSEQ multiplex PCR; TCRdb holds only in-frame clones, not every one. This table holds some 75,000 clones, about 81% found once. As to time point: blood 2 weeks post-SBRT. Treatment: 15 Gy SBRT to primary tumor, nephrectomy 4 weeks later. This material consisted of blood, taken from a patient whose treatment included radiotherapy and nephrectomy. These receptors all stem from a man between 60 and 70 years old with renal cell carcinoma.

This clone was counted only a few times. The V and J genes are TRBV28 and TRBJ2-5; 10 bases match TRBD2. CDR3 length equals 16 residues. Germline values: CDR1 MDHEN, CDR2 SYDVKM. J lost 1 base, V lost 2 bases, and 4 bases had no gene match. The CDR3 DNA sequence: TGTGCCAGCAGTTTAATGGGACTAGCGTTCCAAGAGACCCAGTACTTC. Its translation is CASSLMGLAFQETQYF.

This sequence joins TRBV13 and TRBJ2-4; the match to TRBD1 covers 9 bases. This CDR3 is built from 15 residues. The germline V gene has CDR1 PRHDT and CDR2 FYEKMQ (reference sequence). With 4 bases clipped from V and 8 bases from J, the junction kept 9 bases outside the gene matches. Here the CDR3 reads CASSSTGTGPDIQYF. The CDR3 DNA reads as TGTGCCAGCAGCTCCACCGGGACAGGGCCGGACATTCAGTACTTC. Complete variable domain (other parts from reference TRBV13 and TRBJ2-4): AAGVIQSPRHLIKEKRETATLKCYPIPRHDTVYWYQQGPGQDPQFLISFYEKMQSDKGSIPDRFSAQQFSDYHSELNMSSLELGDSALYFCASSSTGTGPDIQYFGAGTRLSVL.

The chain is built from TRBV7-8 and TRBJ2-7, with D hard to call. In germline, CDR1 is SGHVS, CDR2 FQNEAQ. The germline V and J ends were trimmed by 3 bases and 3 bases, with 9 bases remaining between them. The CDR3 runs 13 residues. DNA of the CDR3: TGTGCCAGCAGCTTTCCGGGTTACTACGAGCAGTACTTC. It yields the protein CASSFPGYYEQYF.

This rearrangement joins TRBV4-2 to TRBJ1-1; D may be TRBD1 (6 bases). Germline values: CDR1 LGHNA, CDR2 YNFKEQ. This CDR3 contains 17 residues. Trimming took 0 bases from V and 3 from J, leaving 17 bases between them. CDR3 nucleotide sequence: TGTGCCAGCAGCCAAGAGGTCCGGGGGCGCCTGGACACTGAAGCTTTCTTT. Its protein is CASSQEVRGRLDTEAFF.

The rearrangement uses TRBV7-9 and TRBJ2-3; tentative D call: TRBD1 (6 bases). Germline-derived CDR1 and CDR2 are SEHNR and FQNEAQ (reference sequence). The CDR3 totals 14 residues. Trimming removed 4 bases from V and 0 bases from J, with 8 bases in between. The CDR3 protein is CASSSGVSTDTQYF. Here the CDR3 DNA reads TGTGCCAGCAGCTCAGGGGTCAGCACAGATACGCAGTATTTT.

The chain employs TRBV11-2 and TRBJ2-7; 10 positions match TRBD1. The ends lost 3 bases at V and 5 bases at J; junction bases unmatched: 4. The CDR3 consists of 14 residues. Germline CDR1 and CDR2: SGHAT and FQNNGV. The CDR3 here is CASSLGQGIHEQYF. In nucleotides, the CDR3 is TGTGCCAGCAGCTTGGGACAGGGGATCCACGAGCAGTACTTC. Combining the CDR3 with reference TRBV11-2 and TRBJ2-7 gives the whole variable domain EAGVAQSPRYKIIEKRQSVAFWCNPISGHATLYWYQQILGQGPKLLIQFQNNGVVDDSQLPKDRFSAERLKGVDSTLKIQPAKLEDSAVYLCASSLGQGIHEQYFGPGTRLTVT.

This chain joins TRBV18 and TRBJ2-1; 8 nucleotides match TRBD2. Germline CDR1 and CDR2: KGHSH and LQKENI. This CDR3 spans 17 amino acids. With V trimmed by 3 bases and J by 4 bases, 11 bases remained unmatched. CDR3 protein: CASSPGTPGLGYNEQFF. CDR3 bases: TGTGCCAGCTCACCTGGAACGCCGGGACTAGGATACAATGAGCAGTTCTTC.

The rearrangement links TRBV6-6 to TRBJ2-1, with 7 bases lining up with TRBD1. The V and J ends lost 5 bases and 2 bases, in that order; junction bases with no gene match: 9. Germline CDR1 is MNHNY and CDR2 is SVGAGI (reference sequence). CDR3 length: 16 amino acids. CDR3 in DNA: TGTGCCAGCAGTCTCCAGGGGGAAGGCACCTACAATGAGCAGTTCTTC. It codes for CASSLQGEGTYNEQFF.

This chain joins TRBV10-3 and TRBJ2-1; 10 bases map to TRBD2. This CDR3 has 17 amino acids. Germline CDR1 reads ENHRY; CDR2 reads SYGVKD. Trimming cost V 1 base and J 3 bases; bases outside gene matches: 6. The CDR3 sequence: CAISEWNPSGSYNEQFF. CDR3 DNA sequence: TGTGCCATCAGTGAGTGGAATCCTAGCGGGAGCTACAATGAGCAGTTCTTC.

This chain links TRBV7-2 with TRBJ1-1, with D possibly matching TRBD1 (5 bases). CDR3 length: 14 residues. Germline CDR1 SGHTA, CDR2 FQGNSA. V lost 4 bases to trimming and J lost 1 base, with 10 bases between them. The CDR3 here is CASSSVTGNTEAFF. In nucleotides, the CDR3 is TGTGCCAGCAGCTCTGTTACAGGGAACACTGAAGCTTTCTTT. Based on the CDR3 plus reference TRBV7-2 and TRBJ1-1, the full variable domain is GAGVSQSPSNKVTEKGKDVELRCDPISGHTALYWYRQSLGQGLEFLIYFQGNSAPDKSGLPSDRFSAERTGGSVSTLTIQRTQQEDSAVYLCASSSVTGNTEAFFGQGTRLTVV.

This clone was counted between two and nine times. V and J are TRBV5-1 and TRBJ2-1; TRBD2 agrees at 8 bases. This CDR3 comprises 13 residues. V lost 4 bases to trimming and J lost 7 bases; unmatched junction nucleotides: 4. Germline V lookup: CDR1 SGHRS, CDR2 YFSETQ. CDR3 in amino acids: CASSAGLGNEQFF. In nucleotides, the CDR3 is TGCGCCAGCAGCGCGGGACTAGGAAATGAGCAGTTCTTC.

The chain recombines TRBV27 with TRBJ2-1; maybe TRBD1 (6 bases). The ends were cut back, 5 bases at V and 4 bases at J, with 15 bases in the middle. Germline V lookup: CDR1 MNHEY, CDR2 SMNVEV (reference sequence). This CDR3 is built from 15 residues. Written as DNA, the CDR3 is TGTGCCAGCAGTCCTTGGGAACAGGGTTACAATGAGCAGTTCTTC. This encodes CASSPWEQGYNEQFF.

The genes are TRBV10-3 and TRBJ2-3; TRBD2 is a possible D gene (6 bases). CDR1 and CDR2 from the germline V gene are ENHRY and SYGVKD. The CDR3 has 16 residues. Trimming removed 3 bases from V and 1 base from J, with 14 bases in between. DNA for the CDR3: TGTGCCATCAGTGACCCCGGGAGCACGGGCACAGATACGCAGTATTTT. Its translation is CAISDPGSTGTDTQYF.

The V and J genes are TRBV15 and TRBJ2-3; a possible D gene is TRBD2 (6 bases). CDR1 is LNHNV and CDR2 is YYDKDF in the germline V gene (reference sequence). Trimming cost V 1 base and J 0 bases, with 8 bases left between them. The CDR3 is 15 residues long. The CDR3 nucleotides are TGTGCCACCAGCAGAGGCGCGGGAAGCACAGATACGCAGTATTTT. This translates into CATSRGAGSTDTQYF. Together with reference TRBV15 and TRBJ2-3, the CDR3 gives the full variable domain: DAMVIQNPRYQVTQFGKPVTLSCSQTLNHNVMYWYQQKSSQAPKLLFHYYDKDFNNEADTPDNFQSRRPNTSFCFLDIRSPGLGDTAMYLCATSRGAGSTDTQYFGPGTRLTVL.

This clone was seen only a few times. This sequence joins TRBV9 and TRBJ2-7; 8 positions agree with TRBD2. V was clipped by 4 bases and J by 4 bases; unmatched bases: 7. In germline, CDR1 is SGDLS, CDR2 YYNGEE. The CDR3 totals 14 residues. Written as DNA, the CDR3 is TGTGCCAGCAGCCCCCGCACTAGCGGTTACGAGCAGTACTTC. Its protein product is CASSPRTSGYEQYF.

The V and J genes are TRBV28 and TRBJ2-5; TRBD2 might be the D (6 bases). The CDR3 length is 14 residues. Germline V gives CDR1 MDHEN, CDR2 SYDVKM. Between the trimmed V and J ends, which lost 5 bases and 2 bases, there was a span of 12 bases. CDR3 region: CASSMGTDQETQYF. DNA of the CDR3: TGTGCCAGCAGTATGGGGACTGATCAAGAGACCCAGTACTTC.

The V and J genes are TRBV4-3 and TRBJ2-3; maybe TRBD2 (5 bases). The CDR3 loop spans 17 amino acids. CDR1 and CDR2 from the germline V gene are LGHNA and YSLEER. Between the trimmed V and J ends, which lost 3 bases and 1 base, there was a span of 17 bases. CDR3 sequence: CASSQQADRWGTDTQYF. For the CDR3, the DNA is TGCGCCAGCAGCCAGCAAGCGGATAGGTGGGGCACAGATACGCAGTATTTT.

This clone showed up just once. The V gene is TRBV30, the J gene TRBJ2-5; 8 bases agree with TRBD1. The V gene end was trimmed by 4 bases and the J gene end by 2 bases; junction bases not matched to a gene: 12. The CDR3 spans 16 residues. Germline V CDR1 and CDR2: GTSNPN, SVGIG (reference sequence). The CDR3, as DNA: TGTGCCTGGAATTTCGGTTCCGGGACAGGTCAAGAGACCCAGTACTTC. Its protein product is CAWNFGSGTGQETQYF.